In this sample, the clone carrying this T cell receptor (beta chain) turned up a few times. The data were obtained in a study of response to subunit inactivated influenza vaccine. TCRdb recomputed calls from the RT-PCR reads with MiXCR, one row per CDR3 protein. The repertoire holds 500,000 to 700,000 distinct CDR3 sequences, with under 25% as singletons. Trimming took off 3 bases at V and 6 bases at J, with 12 bases between the two ends. CDR3 length equals 14 residues. Per the germline V gene, CDR1 is SEHNR and CDR2 is FQNEAQ (reference sequence). This sample also belongs to another study, concerning T cells expressing NK-cell markers. Per that study: 5'RACE template switching built TCR beta cDNA with unique molecular identifiers. Sorted CD3+CD56-NKG2C+, CD3+CD56+NKG2C+ and CD3+CD56+NKG2C- T cells supplied the TCR beta repertoires. The sequencing cohort of eight donors included seven HCMV-seropositive individuals and one seronegative individual. These same clonotypes (in several donors) also led the CD3+CD56-NKG2C+ fraction. Nothing established the HCMV specificity of expanded NKG2C+ T cell clones.

The rearrangement links TRBV7-9 to TRBJ2-1; weak D call: TRBD2 (6 bases). This receptor was obtained from a man over 45 who received an inactivated influenza vaccine. Here the sequenced sample was CD4+ T cells sorted from PBMCs, taken roughly 13 days after vaccination. The DNA for the CDR3 is TGTGCCAGCAGCTTGGTCGGGACTCGCAATGAGCAGTTCTTC. It encodes CASSLVGTRNEQFF.